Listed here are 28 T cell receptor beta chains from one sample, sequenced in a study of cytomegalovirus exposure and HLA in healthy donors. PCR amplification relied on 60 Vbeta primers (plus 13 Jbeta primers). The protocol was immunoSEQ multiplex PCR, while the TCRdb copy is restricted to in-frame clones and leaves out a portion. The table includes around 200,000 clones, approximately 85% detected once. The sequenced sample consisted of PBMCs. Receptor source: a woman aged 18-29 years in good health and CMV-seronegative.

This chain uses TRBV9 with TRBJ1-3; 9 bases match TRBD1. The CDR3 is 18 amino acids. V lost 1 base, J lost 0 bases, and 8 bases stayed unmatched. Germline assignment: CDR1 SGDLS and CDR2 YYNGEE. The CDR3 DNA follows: TGTGCCAGCAGCGTACAACGGACAGGGGATAGCTCTGGAAACACCATATATTTT. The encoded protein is CASSVQRTGDSSGNTIYF.

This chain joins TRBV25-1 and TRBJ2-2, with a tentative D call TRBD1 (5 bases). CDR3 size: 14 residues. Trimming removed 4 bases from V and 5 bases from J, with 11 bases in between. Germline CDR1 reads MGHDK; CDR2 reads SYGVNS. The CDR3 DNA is TGTGCCAGCAGTGCGATTACAGGAACCGGGGAGCTGTTTTTT. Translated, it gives CASSAITGTGELFF.

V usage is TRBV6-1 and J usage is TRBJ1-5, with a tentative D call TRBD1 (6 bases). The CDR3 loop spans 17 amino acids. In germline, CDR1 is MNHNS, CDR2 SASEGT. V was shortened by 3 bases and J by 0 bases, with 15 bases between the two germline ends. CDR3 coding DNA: TGTGCCAGCAGTGACAGGGGAGGGTCAAATAGCAATCAGCCCCAGCATTTT. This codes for CASSDRGGSNSNQPQHF.

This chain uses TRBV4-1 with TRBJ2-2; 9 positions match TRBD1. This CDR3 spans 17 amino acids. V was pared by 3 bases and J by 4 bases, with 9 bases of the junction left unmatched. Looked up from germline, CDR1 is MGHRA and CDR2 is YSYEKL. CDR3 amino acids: CASSQDPGQGVTGELFF. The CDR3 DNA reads TGCGCCAGCAGCCAGGATCCGGGACAGGGCGTCACCGGGGAGCTGTTTTTT.

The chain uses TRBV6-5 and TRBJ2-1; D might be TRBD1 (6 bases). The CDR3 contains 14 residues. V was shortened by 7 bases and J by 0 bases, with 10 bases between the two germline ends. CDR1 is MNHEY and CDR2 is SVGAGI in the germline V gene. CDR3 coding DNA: TGTGCCAGCACTGGGGGCACCTCCTACAATGAGCAGTTCTTC. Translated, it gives CASTGGTSYNEQFF.

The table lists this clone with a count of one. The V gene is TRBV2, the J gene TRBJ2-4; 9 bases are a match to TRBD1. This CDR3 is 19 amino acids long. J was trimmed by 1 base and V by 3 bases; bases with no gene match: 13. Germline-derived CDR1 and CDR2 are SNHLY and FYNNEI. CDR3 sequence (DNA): TGTGCCAGCAGTGAGGGACAGGGAGGGATTATGAGCGCCAAAAACATTCAGTACTTC. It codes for CASSEGQGGIMSAKNIQYF.

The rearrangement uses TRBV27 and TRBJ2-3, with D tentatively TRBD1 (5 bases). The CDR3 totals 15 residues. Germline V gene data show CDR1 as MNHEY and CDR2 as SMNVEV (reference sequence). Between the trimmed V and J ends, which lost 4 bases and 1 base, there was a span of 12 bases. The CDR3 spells CASSSRPTGTDTQYF. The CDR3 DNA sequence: TGTGCCAGCAGTTCCCGACCGACAGGCACAGATACGCAGTATTTT.

The CDR3 DNA reads TGTGCCAGCAGGAAAGACAGGGGGCAGGTTCAGCCCCAGCATTTT. Protein sequence: CASRKDRGQVQPQHF. The chain links TRBV28 to TRBJ1-5; 10 positions match TRBD1. Trimming at V came to 6 bases and at J to 6 bases, leaving 8 bases not matched to a gene. The germline CDR1 and CDR2 sequences are MDHEN and SYDVKM. This CDR3 has 15 amino acids.

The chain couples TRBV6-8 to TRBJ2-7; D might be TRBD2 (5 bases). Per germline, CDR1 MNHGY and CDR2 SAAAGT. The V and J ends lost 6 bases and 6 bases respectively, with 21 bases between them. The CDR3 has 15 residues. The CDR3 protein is CASSHHQEVGVEQYF. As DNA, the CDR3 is TGTGCCAGCAGCCACCACCAAGAAGTCGGGGTCGAGCAGTACTTC.

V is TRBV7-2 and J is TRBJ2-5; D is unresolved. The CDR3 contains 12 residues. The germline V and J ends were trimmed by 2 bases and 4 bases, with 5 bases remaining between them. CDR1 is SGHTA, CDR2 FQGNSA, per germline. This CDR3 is CASSLSRETQYF. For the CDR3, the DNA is TGTGCCAGCAGCTTATCTCGAGAGACCCAGTACTTC. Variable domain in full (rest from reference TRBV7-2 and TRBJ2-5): GAGVSQSPSNKVTEKGKDVELRCDPISGHTALYWYRQSLGQGLEFLIYFQGNSAPDKSGLPSDRFSAERTGGSVSTLTIQRTQQEDSAVYLCASSLSRETQYFGPGTRLLVL.

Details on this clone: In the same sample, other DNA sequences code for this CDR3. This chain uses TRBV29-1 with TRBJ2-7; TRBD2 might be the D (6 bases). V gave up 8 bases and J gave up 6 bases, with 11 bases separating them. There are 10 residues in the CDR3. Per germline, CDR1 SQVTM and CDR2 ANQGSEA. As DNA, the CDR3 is TGCAGCTATAAGGAGGGCGAGCAGTACTTC. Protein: CSYKEGEQYF.

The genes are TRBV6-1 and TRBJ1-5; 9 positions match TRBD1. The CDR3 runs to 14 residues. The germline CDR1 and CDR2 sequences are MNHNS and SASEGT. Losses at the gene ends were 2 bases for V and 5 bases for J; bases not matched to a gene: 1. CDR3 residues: CASSEWDRDQPQHF. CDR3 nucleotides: TGTGCCAGCAGTGAATGGGACAGGGATCAGCCCCAGCATTTT.

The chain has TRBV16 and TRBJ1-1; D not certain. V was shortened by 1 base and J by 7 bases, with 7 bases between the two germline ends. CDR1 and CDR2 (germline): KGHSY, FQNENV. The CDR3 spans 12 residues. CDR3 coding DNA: TGTGCCAGCAGCCAATGGGGAGGTGAAGCTTTCTTT. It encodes CASSQWGGEAFF.

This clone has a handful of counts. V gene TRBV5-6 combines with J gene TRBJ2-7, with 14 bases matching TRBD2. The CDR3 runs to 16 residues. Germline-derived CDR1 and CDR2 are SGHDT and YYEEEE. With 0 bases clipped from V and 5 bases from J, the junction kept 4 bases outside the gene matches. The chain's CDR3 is CASSLGGLAGVNEQYF. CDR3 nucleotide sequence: TGTGCCAGCAGCTTGGGGGGACTAGCGGGAGTCAACGAGCAGTACTTC. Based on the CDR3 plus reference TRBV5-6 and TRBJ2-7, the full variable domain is DAGVTQSPTHLIKTRGQQVTLRCSPKSGHDTVSWYQQALGQGPQFIFQYYEEEERQRGNFPDRFSGHQFPNYSSELNVNALLLGDSALYLCASSLGGLAGVNEQYFGPGTRLTVT.

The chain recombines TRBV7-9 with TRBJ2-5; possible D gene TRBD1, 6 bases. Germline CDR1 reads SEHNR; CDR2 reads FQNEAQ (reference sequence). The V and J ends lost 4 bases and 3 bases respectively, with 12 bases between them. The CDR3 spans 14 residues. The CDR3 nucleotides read TGTGCCAGCAGCTCGCAGGGGACCGAAGAGACCCAGTACTTC. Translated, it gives CASSSQGTEETQYF.

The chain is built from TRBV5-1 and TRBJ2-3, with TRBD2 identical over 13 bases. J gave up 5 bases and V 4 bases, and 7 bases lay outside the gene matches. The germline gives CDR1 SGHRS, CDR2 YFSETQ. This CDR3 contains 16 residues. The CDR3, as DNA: TGCGCCAGCAGCGGGGGACTAGCGGGGTCCGGAGATACGCAGTATTTT. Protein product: CASSGGLAGSGDTQYF.

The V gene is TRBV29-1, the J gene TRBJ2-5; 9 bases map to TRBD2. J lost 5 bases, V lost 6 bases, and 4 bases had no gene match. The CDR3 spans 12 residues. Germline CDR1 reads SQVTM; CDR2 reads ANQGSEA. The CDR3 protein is CSVGLARETQYF. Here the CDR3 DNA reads TGCAGCGTGGGACTAGCTAGGGAGACCCAGTACTTC.

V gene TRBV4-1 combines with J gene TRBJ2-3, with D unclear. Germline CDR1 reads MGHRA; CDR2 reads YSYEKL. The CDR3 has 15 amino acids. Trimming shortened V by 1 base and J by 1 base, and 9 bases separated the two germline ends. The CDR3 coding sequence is TGCGCCAGCAGCCAAGCCCCCCCCGGCACAGATACGCAGTATTTT. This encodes CASSQAPPGTDTQYF.

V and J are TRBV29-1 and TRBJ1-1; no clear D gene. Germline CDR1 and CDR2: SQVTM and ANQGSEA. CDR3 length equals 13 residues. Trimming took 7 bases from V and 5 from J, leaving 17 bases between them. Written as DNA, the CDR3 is TGCAGCGGGGGAGATGCTGGCCTAACTGAAGCTTTCTTT. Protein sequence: CSGGDAGLTEAFF.

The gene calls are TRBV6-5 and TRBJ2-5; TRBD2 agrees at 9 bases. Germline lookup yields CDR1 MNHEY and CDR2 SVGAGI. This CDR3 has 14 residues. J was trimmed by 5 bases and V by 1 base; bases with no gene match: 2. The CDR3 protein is CASSYFSGGETQYF. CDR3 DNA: TGTGCCAGCAGTTACTTCAGCGGGGGGGAGACCCAGTACTTC.

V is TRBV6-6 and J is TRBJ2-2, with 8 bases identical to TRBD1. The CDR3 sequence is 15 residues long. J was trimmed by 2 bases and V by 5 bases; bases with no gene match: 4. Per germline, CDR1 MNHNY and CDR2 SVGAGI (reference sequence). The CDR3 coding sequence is TGTGCCAGCAGTCCCGGGACAGGCAACACCGGGGAGCTGTTTTTT. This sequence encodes CASSPGTGNTGELFF.

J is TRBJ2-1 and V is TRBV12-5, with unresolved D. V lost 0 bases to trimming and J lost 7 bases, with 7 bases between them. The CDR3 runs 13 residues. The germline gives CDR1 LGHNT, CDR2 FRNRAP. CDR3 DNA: TGTGCTAGTGGTTTGGTACGGGTTAATGAGCAGTTCTTC. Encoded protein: CASGLVRVNEQFF.

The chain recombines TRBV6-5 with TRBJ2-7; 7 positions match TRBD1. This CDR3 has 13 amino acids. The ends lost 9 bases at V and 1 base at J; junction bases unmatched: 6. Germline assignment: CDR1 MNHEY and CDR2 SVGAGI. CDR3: CARGGQESYEQYF. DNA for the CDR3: TGTGCCAGAGGAGGACAGGAGTCCTACGAGCAGTACTTC.

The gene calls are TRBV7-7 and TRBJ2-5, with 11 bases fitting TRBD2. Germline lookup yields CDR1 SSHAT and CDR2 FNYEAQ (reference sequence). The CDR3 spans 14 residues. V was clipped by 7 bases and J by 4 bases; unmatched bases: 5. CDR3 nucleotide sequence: TGTGCCAGCACCGCCGGGACTAGCGGAGAGACCCAGTACTTC. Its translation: CASTAGTSGETQYF.

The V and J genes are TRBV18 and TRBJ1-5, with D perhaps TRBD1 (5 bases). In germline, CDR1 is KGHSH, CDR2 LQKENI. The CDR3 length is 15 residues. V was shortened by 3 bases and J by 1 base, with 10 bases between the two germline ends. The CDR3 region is CASSPAGSSNQPQHF. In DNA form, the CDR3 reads TGTGCCAGCTCACCCGCAGGGTCGAGCAATCAGCCCCAGCATTTT.

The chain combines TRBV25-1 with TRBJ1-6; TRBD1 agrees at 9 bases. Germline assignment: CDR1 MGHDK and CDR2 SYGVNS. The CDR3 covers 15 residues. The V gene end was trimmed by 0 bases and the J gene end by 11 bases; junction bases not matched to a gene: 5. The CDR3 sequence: CASSEYGTGSAPLHF. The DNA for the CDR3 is TGTGCCAGCAGTGAATACGGGACAGGGTCAGCACCCCTCCACTTT.

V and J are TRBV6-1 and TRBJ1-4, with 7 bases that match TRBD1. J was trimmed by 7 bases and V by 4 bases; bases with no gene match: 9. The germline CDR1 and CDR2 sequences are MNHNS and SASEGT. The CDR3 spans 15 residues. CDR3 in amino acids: CASSGLQGQSEKLFF. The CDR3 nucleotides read TGTGCCAGCAGTGGACTACAGGGGCAGAGTGAAAAACTGTTTTTT.

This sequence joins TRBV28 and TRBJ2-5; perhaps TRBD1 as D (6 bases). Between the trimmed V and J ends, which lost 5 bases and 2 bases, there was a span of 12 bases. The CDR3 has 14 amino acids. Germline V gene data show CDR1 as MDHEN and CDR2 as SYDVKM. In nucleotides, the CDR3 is TGTGCCAGCAGTCCCGGGACACAACAAGAGACCCAGTACTTC. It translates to CASSPGTQQETQYF.